This T cell receptor beta chain was observed in a study of cytomegalovirus exposure and HLA in healthy donors. Germline V lookup: CDR1 LGHNA, CDR2 YNFKEQ. The V and J ends lost 1 base and 4 bases, in that order; junction bases with no gene match: 9. There are 16 residues in the CDR3. It was with 60 Vbeta and 13 Jbeta primers that the PCR ran. Sequencing used immunoSEQ multiplex PCR; TCRdb keeps in-frame clones, though not all of them. The sample carries over 150,000 clones, over 70% recorded once. The specimen sequenced was PBMCs. This chain connects TRBV4-2 to TRBJ2-5, with 7 bases aligning to TRBD1. The sequence derives from a male donor in good health and CMV-seropositive. CDR3 in amino acids: CASSQGGPDRAETQYF. The CDR3 coding sequence is TGTGCCAGCAGCCAAGGTGGGCCCGACAGGGCAGAGACCCAGTACTTC.